The 21 T cell receptor beta chains given below trace back to one sample, sequenced in a study of Graves' ophthalmopathy and Graves' hyperthyroidism. As the template, RNA transcripts were used to amplify TCR beta CDR3 regions. An opening RT-PCR round employed HTBI primers and preceded a second-round multiplex PCR. Using its own MiXCR run on the multiplex PCR reads, TCRdb lists one record per CDR3 protein. The data show about 1.2 million distinct CDR3 sequences, around a third seen once. The material sequenced was peripheral blood or thyroid tissue (not recorded which). These TCRs come from an adult man with Graves' hyperthyroidism.

This clonotype was detected many times. The CDR3 bases are TGCAGTGCTAGAGATGGTCCTTCCTACGAGCAGTACTTC. Translating it yields CSARDGPSYEQYF. The chain links TRBV20-1 to TRBJ2-7; no reliable D call. Germline-derived CDR1 and CDR2 are DFQATT and SNEGSKA (reference sequence). The CDR3 runs to 13 residues. Deletions cut 0 bases from V and 1 base from J, with 7 bases between.

As for this clonotype: A single base separates this from a much larger clone, so it may be a read error. The V gene is TRBV10-3, the J gene TRBJ1-1; D is possibly TRBD1 (5 bases). With 7 bases removed from V and 7 bases from J, the gap between germline ends came to 13 bases. This CDR3 is built from 12 residues. Germline loops: CDR1 ENHRY, CDR2 SYGVKD. In DNA form, the CDR3 reads TGTGCCATCACCACCTGGGGGAATGAAGCTTTCTTT. Translating it yields CAITTWGNEAFF.

The chain is built from TRBV15 and TRBJ1-1; D perhaps matches TRBD1 (5 bases). The ends were cut back, 8 bases at V and 8 bases at J, with 18 bases in the middle. From germline, CDR1 is LNHNV and CDR2 YYDKDF (reference sequence). There are 13 residues in the CDR3. For the CDR3, the DNA is TGTGCCACCGACAGAGGGTTGGATTGGGAAGCTTTCTTT. The encoded protein is CATDRGLDWEAFF.

This rearrangement joins TRBV29-1 to TRBJ2-2, with TRBD1 matching 9 bases. The CDR3 extends over 15 amino acids. V shed 7 bases, J shed 5 bases, and the junction held 11 bases outside the gene matches. Germline CDR1 SQVTM, CDR2 ANQGSEA. The DNA of the CDR3 is TGCAGCGGGGCCGGGACAGGGACTCAGACCGGGGAGCTGTTTTTT. This translates into CSGAGTGTQTGELFF.

This clonotype was observed a handful of times. V and J are TRBV7-9 and TRBJ2-7; maybe TRBD2 (5 bases). Trimming took 6 bases from V and 5 from J, leaving 23 bases between them. The CDR3 is 16 residues long. From germline, CDR1 is SEHNR and CDR2 FQNEAQ (reference sequence). As DNA, the CDR3 is TGTGCCAGCAGTACACTCACCGGCAGGTCGCGGGACGAGCAGTACTTC. Its protein is CASSTLTGRSRDEQYF.

The chain couples TRBV12-3 or TRBV12-4 to TRBJ1-2; perhaps TRBD1 as D (6 bases). Trimming shortened V by 6 bases and J by 4 bases, and 21 bases separated the two germline ends. This CDR3 is built from 16 residues. The CDR3 DNA reads as TGTGCCAGCAGCCCAGTGGACAGCTTCAGTAGCTATGGCTACACCTTC. Protein: CASSPVDSFSSYGYTF.

To note about this clonotype: At one boundary the junction diverges from the germline segment, which might be a read error. The chain uses TRBV11-1 and TRBJ2-7, with D perhaps matching TRBD2 (6 bases). CDR1 is SGHAT, CDR2 FQDESV, per germline (reference sequence). The CDR3 length is 13 residues. The CDR3 nucleotides read TGTGCCAGCAGCTTGTCTGCGGGACCCATGGTAGACTTC. Its translation is CASSLSAGPMVDF. The whole variable domain, remainder taken from reference TRBV11-1 and TRBJ2-7, is EAEVAQSPRYKITEKSQAVAFWCDPISGHATLYWYRQILGQGPELLVQFQDESVVDDSQLPKDRFSAERLKGVDSTLKIQPAELGDSAMYLCASSLSAGPMVDFGPGTRLTVT.

A remark on this clonotype: This may come from a read error, since a much larger clone is one base off. V is TRBV9 and J is TRBJ1-3; tentative D call: TRBD1 (6 bases). Germline CDR1 is SGDLS and CDR2 is YYNGEE. This CDR3 is 17 amino acids long. Here the CDR3 reads CANSVSGQTRSGNTIYF. The CDR3, as DNA: TGTGCCAACAGCGTCAGCGGACAGACGCGCTCTGGAAACACCATATATTTT.

This clonotype was seen ten or more times. This rearrangement joins TRBV2 to TRBJ1-5, with TRBD1 matching over 8 bases. Germline V gives CDR1 SNHLY, CDR2 FYNNEI. Unmatched junction bases numbered 7, after V lost 3 bases and J lost 6 bases. The CDR3 extends over 15 amino acids. CDR3 sequence (DNA): TGTGCCAGCAGTGAGAGACAGGGGACGGTTCAGCCCCAGCATTTT. Protein sequence: CASSERQGTVQPQHF.

In this sample, this clonotype turned up a few times. The V and J genes are TRBV12-3 or TRBV12-4 and TRBJ1-5; D gene ambiguous. With 2 bases removed from V and 0 bases from J, the gap between germline ends came to 11 bases. This CDR3 spans 16 amino acids. The CDR3 DNA follows: TGTGCCAGCAGTTTACGCAGCTCTTATAGCAATCAGCCCCAGCATTTT. This gives the protein CASSLRSSYSNQPQHF.

Note on this clonotype: A much more abundant neighbour one base away suggests this may be a read error. The chain has TRBV14 and TRBJ1-1; D not resolved. The CDR3 spans 13 residues. Germline values: CDR1 SGHDN, CDR2 FVKESK. In nucleotides, the CDR3 is TGTGGCAGCAGCCAAAAGGTGGGCACTGAAGCTTTCTTT. Encoded protein: CGSSQKVGTEAFF.

This chain links TRBV25-1 with TRBJ1-2; the match to TRBD1 covers 8 bases. V was pared by 1 base and J by 4 bases, with 2 bases of the junction left unmatched. The germline gives CDR1 MGHDK, CDR2 SYGVNS. The CDR3 totals 14 residues. CDR3 sequence reads: CASSEWGQVYGYTF. The CDR3 nucleotides are TGTGCCAGCAGTGAATGGGGACAGGTCTATGGCTACACCTTC.

The sample holds a few counts of this clonotype. J is TRBJ1-5 and V is TRBV20-1; 8 nucleotides line up with TRBD1. The CDR3 has 14 amino acids. Unmatched junction bases numbered 10, after V lost 1 base and J lost 11 bases. Germline-derived CDR1 and CDR2 are DFQATT and SNEGSKA (reference sequence). CDR3 region: CSARVGRGRETQHF. CDR3 bases: TGCAGTGCTAGAGTTGGCAGGGGGCGAGAGACCCAGCATTTT.

V is TRBV13 and J is TRBJ2-7; 7 bases map to TRBD2. V was clipped by 0 bases and J by 5 bases; unmatched bases: 7. The germline V gene encodes CDR1 PRHDT and CDR2 FYEKMQ (reference sequence). CDR3 length: 15 residues. The CDR3 bases are TGTGCCAGCAGCTTAGGTCTCGGGGGGTACAACGAGCAGTACTTC. This sequence encodes CASSLGLGGYNEQYF. Full variable domain (missing parts from reference TRBV13 and TRBJ2-7): AAGVIQSPRHLIKEKRETATLKCYPIPRHDTVYWYQQGPGQDPQFLISFYEKMQSDKGSIPDRFSAQQFSDYHSELNMSSLELGDSALYFCASSLGLGGYNEQYFGPGTRLTVT.

This chain links TRBV29-1 with TRBJ2-6, with D possibly matching TRBD1 (7 bases). CDR3 size: 13 residues. Germline values: CDR1 SQVTM, CDR2 ANQGSEA. V lost 3 bases and J lost 9, with 12 bases in between. In DNA form, the CDR3 reads TGCAGCGTTGAGAGGGGGCGGGACAACGTCCTGACTTTC. Translating gives CSVERGRDNVLTF.

This clonotype appeared many times. V is TRBV24-1 and J is TRBJ2-2; no reliable D call. Trimming pared 0 bases from V and 2 bases from J, leaving 6 bases between. Looked up from germline, CDR1 is KGHDR and CDR2 is SFDVKD. This CDR3 has 15 residues. CDR3 sequence: CATSDLRVNTGELFF. The CDR3 nucleotides are TGTGCCACCAGTGATTTGCGGGTTAACACCGGGGAGCTGTTTTTT.

This clonotype was recorded a few times. This sequence joins TRBV4-3 and TRBJ2-7; unclear D gene. Germline V gene sequence: CDR1 LGHNA, CDR2 YSLEER. The ends were cut back, 0 bases at V and 0 bases at J, with 9 bases in the middle. The CDR3 is 15 amino acids. Here the CDR3 reads CASSQDRRPSYEQYF. CDR3 nucleotide sequence: TGCGCCAGCAGCCAAGATCGGCGGCCCTCCTACGAGCAGTACTTC.

This rearrangement joins TRBV29-1 to TRBJ2-5; TRBD1 agrees at 7 bases. The V segment lost 6 bases and the J segment 5 bases; nucleotides outside the gene matches: 12. Germline V gene lookup returns CDR1 SQVTM and CDR2 ANQGSEA. The CDR3 is made up of 14 amino acids. The CDR3 loop reads CSVEQLGGRETQYF. For the CDR3, the DNA is TGCAGCGTAGAACAGCTAGGGGGCCGTGAGACCCAGTACTTC.

At least ten counts were recorded for this clonotype. This rearrangement joins TRBV6-5 to TRBJ1-2; D is unclear. The CDR3 runs 13 residues. Germline CDR1 MNHEY, CDR2 SVGAGI. The ends were cut back, 6 bases at V and 2 bases at J, with 10 bases in the middle. The CDR3 is CASSHTRNYGYTF. The CDR3 nucleotides read TGTGCCAGCAGCCACACAAGAAACTATGGCTACACCTTC.

This clonotype occurred many times. The CDR3 bases are TGCAGTGCTAGAGATCATCGGGGGACAATATCACCCCTCCACTTT. Protein sequence: CSARDHRGTISPLHF. The rearrangement joins TRBV20-1 to TRBJ1-6, with D possibly matching TRBD1 (6 bases). This CDR3 comprises 15 residues. V gave up 0 bases and J gave up 10 bases, with 16 bases separating them. Germline CDR1 DFQATT, CDR2 SNEGSKA (reference sequence).

This chain uses TRBV25-1 with TRBJ2-3; D perhaps matches TRBD2 (6 bases). CDR1 and CDR2 from the germline V gene are MGHDK and SYGVNS. The CDR3 consists of 15 residues. V lost 6 bases to trimming and J lost 3 bases, with 16 bases between them. CDR3 sequence: CASRAGTRGTDTQYF. DNA of the CDR3: TGTGCCAGCAGGGCCGGGACTCGAGGGACAGATACGCAGTATTTT.